This T cell receptor (beta chain) was captured by sequencing in a study of blood T cell repertoires in COVID-19. For the study at large: There were acute and convalescent COVID-19 samples, and they came from the United States, Italy and Spain. In each case, the material was cDNA or gDNA derived from T cells, B-cell-depleted T cells, or PBMCs.

Authors' processing steps: Reference gene primer amplification gave nucleated cell count estimates. Clones were sequenced by immunoSEQ multiplex PCR, and TCRdb holds only the in-frame ones, with some missing. V and J calls and clone size are given by that table; D and trimming were obtained from the DNA. The sample records 130,000 to 150,000 clones, approximately 81% being singletons. In this sample, this clone turned up a few times. The TCR originated in a human donor with acute or convalescent COVID-19. The donor label of this sample is uncertain. The sequenced sample consisted of peripheral blood.

The CDR3: CASSQKSSSYNSPLHF. As DNA, the CDR3 is TGTGCCAGCAGCCAAAAAAGTAGCTCCTATAATTCACCCCTCCACTTT. The J gene is TRBJ1-6, the V gene TRBV5-4, with D hard to call. Germline-derived CDR1 and CDR2 are SGHNT and YYREEE (reference sequence). The CDR3 contains 16 residues. V gave up 4 bases and J gave up 0 bases, with 11 bases separating them. Full variable domain (remainder filled in from reference TRBV5-4 and TRBJ1-6): ETGVTQSPTHLIKTRGQQVTLRCSSQSGHNTVSWYQQALGQGPQFIFQYYREEENGRGNFPPRFSGLQFPNYSSELNVNALELDDSALYLCASSQKSSSYNSPLHFGNGTRLTVT.